Below are 10 T cell receptor beta chains sequenced from a single sample in a study of T cell changes during pregnancy in multiple sclerosis. Produced via immunoSEQ multiplex PCR; TCRdb's table is partial and in-frame only. The table records roughly 40,000 clones, about 91% of them present only once. The specimen was CD4+ T cells from peripheral blood mononuclear cells, collected in the second trimester of pregnancy. Receptor source: a female donor in good health, enrolled as a control in a pregnancy study.

The V gene is TRBV5-1, the J gene TRBJ2-4; 10 positions agree with TRBD1. Trimming took 2 bases from V and 8 from J; bases not matched to a gene: 4. Germline values: CDR1 SGHRS, CDR2 YFSETQ. The CDR3 loop spans 14 amino acids. The CDR3 DNA follows: TGCGCCAGCAGCTTTGGACAGGGGGTTCACATTCAGTACTTC. Translating it yields CASSFGQGVHIQYF.

The rearrangement links TRBV7-3 to TRBJ2-5; D not resolved. Germline V gene lookup returns CDR1 SGHTA and CDR2 FQGTGA. The CDR3 is 15 residues long. Trimming pared 1 base from V and 1 base from J, leaving 10 bases between. CDR3 nucleotides: TGTGCCAGCAGCTTAATTTTCGGTCCCCAAGAGACCCAGTACTTC. Its protein is CASSLIFGPQETQYF.

This clone was seen only a few times. This chain uses TRBV7-8 with TRBJ2-7; 7 bases are shared with TRBD2. The germline V gene has CDR1 SGHVS and CDR2 FQNEAQ. J gave up 0 bases and V 3 bases, and 11 bases lay outside the gene matches. The CDR3 covers 17 residues. Here the CDR3 DNA reads TGTGCCAGCAGCTTCGATCCCAGCGGGGATGCCTCCTACGAGCAGTACTTC. This codes for CASSFDPSGDASYEQYF.

This chain uses TRBV2 with TRBJ1-3, with a possible D match to TRBD1 (5 bases). The CDR3 has 15 residues. Germline V gene sequence: CDR1 SNHLY, CDR2 FYNNEI. Trimming stripped 7 bases from V and 0 bases from J, with 13 bases between. CDR3 sequence (DNA): TGTGCCAGCATTTCCGGGGGTGGCTCTGGAAACACCATATATTTT. This encodes CASISGGGSGNTIYF.

V is TRBV7-9 and J is TRBJ2-2; D call uncertain. Deletions cut 7 bases from V and 1 base from J, with 16 bases between. The CDR3 runs to 16 residues. Germline V gene sequence: CDR1 SEHNR, CDR2 FQNEAQ (reference sequence). CDR3 sequence (DNA): TGTGCCAGCACCCCCCGGGTACAATTGAACACCGGGGAGCTGTTTTTT. The encoded protein is CASTPRVQLNTGELFF. Full variable domain (outside the CDR3, taken from reference TRBV7-9 and TRBJ2-2): DTGVSQNPRHKITKRGQNVTFRCDPISEHNRLYWYRQTLGQGPEFLTYFQNEAQLEKSRLLSDRFSAERPKGSFSTLEIQRTEQGDSAMYLCASTPRVQLNTGELFFGEGSRLTVL.

The V call is TRBV19, the J call TRBJ2-1; D might be TRBD1 (6 bases). Trimming took off 1 base at V and 0 bases at J, with 13 bases between the two ends. The germline CDR1 and CDR2 sequences are LNHDA and SQIVND (reference sequence). The CDR3 has 17 amino acids. CDR3 region: CASSIGEVGGSYNEQFF. For the CDR3, the DNA is TGTGCCAGTAGTATAGGTGAGGTAGGGGGCTCCTACAATGAGCAGTTCTTC.

J is TRBJ1-1 and V is TRBV7-9, with D maybe TRBD1 (6 bases). CDR1 is SEHNR, CDR2 FQNEAQ, per germline (reference sequence). The V gene lost 2 bases and the J gene lost 3 bases, with 16 bases spanning the gap. The CDR3 length is 16 residues. CDR3 amino acids: CASSLYYRRGYTEAFF. The CDR3 DNA reads TGTGCCAGCAGCTTATATTATAGAAGGGGGTACACTGAAGCTTTCTTT. The full variable domain, with the rest looked up from reference TRBV7-9 and TRBJ1-1, is DTGVSQNPRHKITKRGQNVTFRCDPISEHNRLYWYRQTLGQGPEFLTYFQNEAQLEKSRLLSDRFSAERPKGSFSTLEIQRTEQGDSAMYLCASSLYYRRGYTEAFFGQGTRLTVV.

The J gene is TRBJ2-3, the V gene TRBV7-2, with D unresolved. Germline CDR1 and CDR2: SGHTA and FQGNSA. The V end lost 1 base, the J end lost 1 base, and 9 bases lay between the germline ends. This CDR3 comprises 15 residues. The CDR3 DNA is TGTGCCAGCAGCTTAGTGGTCAGGCGCACAGATACGCAGTATTTT. Translating gives CASSLVVRRTDTQYF.

The chain combines TRBV7-9 with TRBJ1-5; possible D gene TRBD1, 6 bases. The V end was cut by 2 bases, the J end by 6 bases, with 14 bases between. The germline V gene encodes CDR1 SEHNR and CDR2 FQNEAQ (reference sequence). The CDR3 has 15 residues. The CDR3 DNA is TGTGCCAGCAGCTTAAGGGCGGACAGCCCTCAGCCCCAGCATTTT. Protein sequence: CASSLRADSPQPQHF.

This chain uses TRBV7-2 with TRBJ2-7, with 7 bases lining up with TRBD1. Trimming at V came to 1 base and at J to 1 base, leaving 4 bases not matched to a gene. The CDR3 consists of 15 residues. CDR1 and CDR2 from the germline V gene are SGHTA and FQGNSA. CDR3 sequence reads: CASSLGDSTSYEQYF. In DNA, the CDR3 is TGTGCCAGCAGCTTAGGGGACAGTACTTCCTACGAGCAGTACTTC.